These T cell receptor beta chains were read from a single sample in a study of cytomegalovirus exposure and HLA in healthy donors. Method: immunoSEQ multiplex PCR; TCRdb's copy keeps in-frame clones and lacks some. Counted here are 75,000 to 90,000 clones, 55% to 65% occurring once; the ten biggest clones make up about 15%. Sample: PBMCs. The receptor source for this set is a woman in her thirties or forties in good health and CMV-seropositive. Both conserved end residues are part of each CDR3. The order of the fields is J gene, V gene, D gene, clone size, CDR3 DNA, CDR3 protein. A D gene is named only where the DNA matches it firmly. Only some rows state a clone size, as once, few, many or a class for expanded clones.

J: TRBJ1-4; V: TRBV18; D: -; size: -; DNA: TGTGCCAGCTCACCACAGCCAAATGAAAAACTGTTTTTT; CDR3: CASSPQPNEKLFF
J: TRBJ2-3; V: TRBV29-1; D: TRBD1; size: -; DNA: TGCAGCGTTGTGCCTCCACAGGGGGTCTCGACAGATACGCAGTATTTT; CDR3: CSVVPPQGVSTDTQYF
J: TRBJ2-3; V: TRBV6-5; D: TRBD2; size: -; DNA: TGTGCCAGCACTCCCGCGGGAGGAACAGATACGCAGTATTTT; CDR3: CASTPAGGTDTQYF
J: TRBJ2-3; V: TRBV11-1; D: TRBD2; size: -; DNA: TGTGCCAGCAGCTTGGGGATGACTAGCCTTACTACAGATACGCAGTATTTT; CDR3: CASSLGMTSLTTDTQYF
J: TRBJ2-7; V: TRBV19; D: TRBD1; size: -; DNA: TGTGCCAGCGGGGACAGAATAACCTACGAGCAGTACTTC; CDR3: CASGDRITYEQYF
J: TRBJ2-2; V: TRBV7-6; D: TRBD2; size: -; DNA: TGTGCCAGCAGCCTAGGACTAGCGGGAGCCGGGGAGCTGTTTTTT; CDR3: CASSLGLAGAGELFF
J: TRBJ2-5; V: TRBV5-4; D: TRBD2; size: -; DNA: TGTGCCAGCAGCCAGCGGGAGGGCGAGGGAGAGACCCAGTACTTC; CDR3: CASSQREGEGETQYF
J: TRBJ1-3; V: TRBV7-2; D: -; size: once; DNA: TGTGCCAGCAGCTTAGTTGGGGGGTCTGGAAACACCATATATTTT; CDR3: CASSLVGGSGNTIYF
J: TRBJ1-1; V: TRBV5-4; D: -; size: few; DNA: TGTGCCAGCAGCCTAACCCTCACAGGGATCAACACTGAAGCTTTCTTT; CDR3: CASSLTLTGINTEAFF
J: TRBJ2-3; V: TRBV5-1; D: TRBD2; size: -; DNA: TGCGCCAGCAGCTTGGACGCGGGAGCAATAGATACGCAGTATTTT; CDR3: CASSLDAGAIDTQYF
J: TRBJ2-1; V: TRBV7-6; D: -; size: few; DNA: TGTGCCAGCAGCATTAGCGGTGAGCAGTTCTTC; CDR3: CASSISGEQFF
J: TRBJ2-2; V: TRBV27; D: TRBD1; size: -; DNA: TGTGCCAGCAGTAGCACCGGGACAGGGGGGGTGAACACCGGGGAGCTGTTTTTT; CDR3: CASSSTGTGGVNTGELFF
J: TRBJ1-2; V: TRBV28; D: TRBD1; size: few; DNA: TGTGCCAGCAGCGCGCCGGGACAGGGCTGGGGCTACACCTTC; CDR3: CASSAPGQGWGYTF
J: TRBJ2-2; V: TRBV18; D: TRBD1; size: -; DNA: TGTGCCAGCTCACCATATACAGGGGACACCGGGGAGCTGTTTTTT; CDR3: CASSPYTGDTGELFF
J: TRBJ2-7; V: TRBV5-1; D: TRBD1; size: -; DNA: TGCGCCAGCAGCTTATCGGGACAGGGCCTTTACGAGCAGTACTTC; CDR3: CASSLSGQGLYEQYF
J: TRBJ2-7; V: TRBV6-6; D: -; size: -; DNA: TGTGCCAGCAGTTACGGCCCCTACGAGCAGTACTTC; CDR3: CASSYGPYEQYF
J: TRBJ2-7; V: TRBV9; D: -; size: -; DNA: TGTGCCAGCAGCCCCCAAGCAGGGGTTCGGGGCTACGAGCAGTACTTC; CDR3: CASSPQAGVRGYEQYF
J: TRBJ2-5; V: TRBV10-3; D: TRBD1; size: few; DNA: TGTGCCATCAGTGAGCGGACAGGGTTGGAGACCCAGTACTTC; CDR3: CAISERTGLETQYF
J: TRBJ2-1; V: TRBV2; D: TRBD2; size: -; DNA: TGTGCCAGCAGTGAAAGGACTAGCGGGAAGGCCTACAATGAGCAGTTCTTC; CDR3: CASSERTSGKAYNEQFF
J: TRBJ1-3; V: TRBV5-1; D: -; size: -; DNA: TGCGCCAGCAGCTTGCGGGGGTCGTCAGGAAACACCATATATTTT; CDR3: CASSLRGSSGNTIYF
J: TRBJ1-3; V: TRBV28; D: -; size: -; DNA: TGTGCCAGCAGTTCACCCTTCCGGAGACCGTTTTCTGGAAACACCATATATTTT; CDR3: CASSSPFRRPFSGNTIYF
J: TRBJ1-5; V: TRBV27; D: -; size: -; DNA: TGTGCCAGCAGTCCTCCCGACCAGGATGGGAATCAGCCCCAGCATTTT; CDR3: CASSPPDQDGNQPQHF
J: TRBJ2-5; V: TRBV4-3; D: TRBD1; size: -; DNA: TGCGCCAGCAGCCAAGGACGGGGGTCGACGACCCGGGACAGGGGGCTGGAGGAGACCCAGTACTTC; CDR3: CASSQGRGSTTRDRGLEETQYF
J: TRBJ1-5; V: TRBV7-7; D: -; size: -; DNA: TGTGCCAGCAGCTTAGATTGGGGCACGCCCCAGCATTTT; CDR3: CASSLDWGTPQHF
J: TRBJ2-3; V: TRBV28; D: -; size: -; DNA: TGTGCCAGCAGTTCGATTACTCCTAGCACAGATACGCAGTATTTT; CDR3: CASSSITPSTDTQYF
J: TRBJ2-7; V: TRBV7-3; D: TRBD2; size: -; DNA: TGTGCCAGCAGCACCCTGCGTCGGGGGGGCACCCACGAGCAGTACTTC; CDR3: CASSTLRRGGTHEQYF
J: TRBJ2-2; V: TRBV27; D: TRBD1; size: -; DNA: TGTGCCAGCACCGCAATCCCCGACAGGGAGAACACCGGGGAGCTGTTTTTT; CDR3: CASTAIPDRENTGELFF
J: TRBJ1-1; V: TRBV2; D: -; size: -; DNA: TGTGCCAGCAGTATCCTGGGACAACAGAACACTGAAGCTTTCTTT; CDR3: CASSILGQQNTEAFF
J: TRBJ1-1; V: TRBV14; D: -; size: once; DNA: TGTGCCAGCAGACGCGGGCTGAACACTGAAGCTTTCTTT; CDR3: CASRRGLNTEAFF
J: TRBJ2-3; V: TRBV6-1; D: -; size: -; DNA: TGTGCCAGCAGTATACAGGGAACTAGCACAGATACGCAGTATTTT; CDR3: CASSIQGTSTDTQYF